The 6 T cell receptor beta chains below all came from one sample that was sequenced in a study of cytomegalovirus exposure and HLA in healthy donors. Use of 60 Vbeta and 13 Jbeta primers characterized the PCR. Produced via immunoSEQ multiplex PCR; TCRdb's table is partial and in-frame only. This table holds approximately 150,000 clones, approximately 72% found once. Sequences were obtained from PBMCs. The receptors derive from a man aged 50 or older in good health and CMV-seronegative.

The V and J genes are TRBV5-8 and TRBJ2-1; 7 nucleotides agree with TRBD1. The V and J ends lost 3 bases and 6 bases, in that order; junction bases with no gene match: 9. CDR1 SGHTS and CDR2 YDEGEE come from the germline V gene. The CDR3 runs to 15 residues. CDR3 amino acids: CASSYRGPLGNEQFF. The CDR3 bases are TGTGCCAGCAGCTACAGGGGCCCCCTGGGCAATGAGCAGTTCTTC.

The CDR3 loop reads CASRAGGAGLSWDSYYEQYF. The DNA of the CDR3 is TGTGCCAGTAGGGCCGGGGGAGCGGGGCTTTCCTGGGACTCCTACTACGAGCAGTACTTC. The chain couples TRBV19 to TRBJ2-7; 7 nucleotides match TRBD2. V gave up 6 bases and J gave up 3 bases; unmatched junction bases: 26. This CDR3 region has 20 residues. The germline gives CDR1 LNHDA, CDR2 SQIVND (reference sequence).

The sample holds a few counts of this clone. This chain joins TRBV5-1 and TRBJ2-2; 10 positions match TRBD1. The CDR3 has 15 amino acids. J lost 3 bases, V lost 4 bases, and 3 bases had no gene match. The germline V gene encodes CDR1 SGHRS and CDR2 YFSETQ. CDR3 in DNA: TGCGCCAGCAGCGGACAGGGGGGGTACACCGGGGAGCTGTTTTTT. It yields the protein CASSGQGGYTGELFF. The full variable domain, completed using reference TRBV5-1 and TRBJ2-2, is KAGVTQTPRYLIKTRGQQVTLSCSPISGHRSVSWYQQTPGQGLQFLFEYFSETQRNKGNFPGRFSGRQFSNSRSEMNVSTLELGDSALYLCASSGQGGYTGELFFGEGSRLTVL.

The CDR3 reads CASSSWDRTTDTQYF. The DNA of the CDR3 is TGTGCCAGCAGCTCTTGGGACAGGACAACAGATACGCAGTATTTT. The chain recombines TRBV7-9 with TRBJ2-3; 8 bases align to TRBD1. With V trimmed by 4 bases and J by 3 bases, 6 bases remained unmatched. Germline CDR1 and CDR2: SEHNR and FQNEAQ (reference sequence). The CDR3 consists of 15 residues.

This chain uses TRBV7-2 with TRBJ2-7, with D perhaps TRBD2 (5 bases). Germline CDR1 is SGHTA and CDR2 is FQGNSA. The CDR3 is made up of 17 amino acids. V was shortened by 0 bases and J by 0 bases, with 15 bases between the two germline ends. CDR3 residues: CASSLAGIGYYSYEQYF. Here the CDR3 DNA reads TGTGCCAGCAGCTTAGCCGGGATCGGATACTACTCCTACGAGCAGTACTTC.

Concerning this clone itself: The junction departs from the called germline gene at one end, perhaps through a read error. The chain carries TRBV19 and TRBJ2-3; 7 nucleotides align to TRBD1. CDR3 length equals 14 residues. CDR1 and CDR2 (germline): LNHDA, SQIVND (reference sequence). The CDR3 protein is CASSIGQATDMQYF. The CDR3 nucleotides read TGTGCCAGTAGTATTGGACAGGCCACAGATATGCAGTATTTT.